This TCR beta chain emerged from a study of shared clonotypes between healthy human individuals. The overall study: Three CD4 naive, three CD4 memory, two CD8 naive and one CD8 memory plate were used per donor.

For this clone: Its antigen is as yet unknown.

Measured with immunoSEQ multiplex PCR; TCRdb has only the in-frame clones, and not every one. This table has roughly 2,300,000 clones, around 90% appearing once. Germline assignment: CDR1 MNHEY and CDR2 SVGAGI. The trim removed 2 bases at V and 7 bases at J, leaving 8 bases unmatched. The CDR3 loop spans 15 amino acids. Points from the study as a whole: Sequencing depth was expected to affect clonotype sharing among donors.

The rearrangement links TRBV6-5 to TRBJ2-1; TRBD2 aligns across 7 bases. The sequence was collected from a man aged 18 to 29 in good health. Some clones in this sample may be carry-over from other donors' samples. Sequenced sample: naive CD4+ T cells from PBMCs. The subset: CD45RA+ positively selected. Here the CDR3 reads CASSYAGVSRNEQFF. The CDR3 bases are TGTGCCAGCAGTTACGCGGGGGTGAGTCGGAATGAGCAGTTCTTC.